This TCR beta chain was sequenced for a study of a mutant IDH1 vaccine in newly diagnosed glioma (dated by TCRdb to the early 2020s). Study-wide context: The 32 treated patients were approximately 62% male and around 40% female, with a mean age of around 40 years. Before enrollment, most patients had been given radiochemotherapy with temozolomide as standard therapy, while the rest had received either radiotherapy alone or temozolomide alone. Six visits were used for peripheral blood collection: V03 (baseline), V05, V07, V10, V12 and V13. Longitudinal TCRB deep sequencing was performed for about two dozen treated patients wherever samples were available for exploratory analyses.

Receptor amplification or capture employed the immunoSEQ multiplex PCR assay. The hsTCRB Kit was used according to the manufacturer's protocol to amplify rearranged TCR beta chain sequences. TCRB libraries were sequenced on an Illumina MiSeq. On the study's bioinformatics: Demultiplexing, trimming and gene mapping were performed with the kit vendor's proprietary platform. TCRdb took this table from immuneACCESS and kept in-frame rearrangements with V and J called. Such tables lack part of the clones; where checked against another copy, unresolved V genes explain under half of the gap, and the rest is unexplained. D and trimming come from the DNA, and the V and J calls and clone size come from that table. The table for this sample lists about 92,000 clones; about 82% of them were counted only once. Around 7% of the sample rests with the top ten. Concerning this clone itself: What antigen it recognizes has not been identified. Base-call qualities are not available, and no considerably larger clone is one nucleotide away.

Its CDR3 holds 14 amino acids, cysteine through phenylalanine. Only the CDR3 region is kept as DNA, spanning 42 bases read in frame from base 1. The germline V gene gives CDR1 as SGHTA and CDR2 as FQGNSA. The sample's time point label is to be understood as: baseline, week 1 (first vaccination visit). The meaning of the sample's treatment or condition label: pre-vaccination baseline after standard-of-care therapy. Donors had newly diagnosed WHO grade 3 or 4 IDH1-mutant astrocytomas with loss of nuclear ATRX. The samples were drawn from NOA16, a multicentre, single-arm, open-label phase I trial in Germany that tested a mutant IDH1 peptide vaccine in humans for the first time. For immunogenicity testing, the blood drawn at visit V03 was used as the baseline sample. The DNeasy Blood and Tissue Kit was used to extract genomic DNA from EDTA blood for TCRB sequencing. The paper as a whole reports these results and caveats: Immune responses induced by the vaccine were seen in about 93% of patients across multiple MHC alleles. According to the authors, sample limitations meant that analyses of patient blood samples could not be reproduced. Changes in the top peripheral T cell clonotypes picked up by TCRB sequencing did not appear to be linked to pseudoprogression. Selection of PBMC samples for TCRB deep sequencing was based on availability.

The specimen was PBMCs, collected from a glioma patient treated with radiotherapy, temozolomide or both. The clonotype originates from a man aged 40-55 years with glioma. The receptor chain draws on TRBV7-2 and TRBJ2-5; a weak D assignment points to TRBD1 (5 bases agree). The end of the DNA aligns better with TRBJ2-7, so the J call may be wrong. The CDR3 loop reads CASSFGQGSYEQYF. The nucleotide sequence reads TGTGCCAGCAGCTTCGGTCAGGGCTCCTACGAGCAGTACTTC.